The rows below give T cell receptor beta chains drawn from one sample of a study of blood T cell repertoires in COVID-19. TCRdb's copy holds only in-frame clones and misses some; the assay was immunoSEQ multiplex PCR. The data contain roughly 90,000 clones, 80% to 85% of them seen just once; the ten biggest clones take up 15% to 20%. Sequencing input: peripheral blood. These receptors were collected from a woman at least 80 years old with active or convalescent COVID-19. CDR3s include the opening cysteine and the closing phenylalanine or tryptophan. The D gene is left open where the match is weak. Size is stated for part of the rows, as once, few or many counts, or as a class when the clone is expanded.

d_call	v_call	j_call	clone_size	cdr3_nt	cdr3_aa
-	TRBV5-4	TRBJ1-2	-	TGTGCCAGCAGCTTTCCCAGACAGGCCTACACCTTC	CASSFPRQAYTF
-	TRBV7-2	TRBJ1-2	-	TGTGCCAGCAGCCCCCCCGACCGGGTAAACTATGGCTACACCTTC	CASSPPDRVNYGYTF
-	TRBV5-4	TRBJ2-2	-	TGTGCCAGCAGCCCACGTAGGACTGAGAACACCGGGGAGCTGTTTTTT	CASSPRRTENTGELFF
TRBD1	TRBV2	TRBJ1-1	-	TGTGCCAGCAGTGCAGGGGGTGACACTGAAGCTTTCTTT	CASSAGGDTEAFF
TRBD1	TRBV29-1	TRBJ1-5	-	TGCAGCGTTGAAACTGTTTGGGACAGGGGGAGTCAGCCCCAGCATTTT	CSVETVWDRGSQPQHF
-	TRBV12-3/TRBV12-4	TRBJ1-4	-	TGTGCCAGCAGTAATAGGGAGGGTGGAAAACTGTTTTTT	CASSNREGGKLFF
-	TRBV6-4	TRBJ2-1	-	TGTGCCAGCAGTGGGGCCGCAGGGGTCGGGAAAGAGCAGTTCTTC	CASSGAAGVGKEQFF
TRBD1	TRBV7-2	TRBJ2-7	-	TGTGCCAGCAGCCGGACAGGGGGCCCCTACGAGCAGTACTTC	CASSRTGGPYEQYF
TRBD2	TRBV11-2	TRBJ2-1	-	TGTGCCAGCAGCCCCCAGGGCACTAGCGGGGTTCAGAATGAGCAGTTCTTC	CASSPQGTSGVQNEQFF
-	TRBV7-7	TRBJ2-5	once	TGTGCTAGCAGCTCCGGGAGACAAGAGACCCAGTACTTC	CASSSGRQETQYF
-	TRBV7-6	TRBJ2-7	few	TGTGCCAGCAGTATGGAGGTTAGTTCTGCCCAGTACTTC	CASSMEVSSAQYF
TRBD1	TRBV24-1	TRBJ2-2	few	TGTGCCACCGGGCCGGGGACAGACACCGGGGAGCTGTTTTTT	CATGPGTDTGELFF
TRBD1	TRBV12-3/TRBV12-4	TRBJ1-2	-	TGTGCCAGCAGGATGGACAGGGCTGGCTACACCTTC	CASRMDRAGYTF
-	TRBV11-2	TRBJ1-2	once	TGTGCCAGCAGCTTAGATCATCAGGGCCGCTATGGCTACACCTTC	CASSLDHQGRYGYTF
TRBD2	TRBV7-3	TRBJ2-3	few	TGTGCCAGCAGCTTAAGTGGTAGCGGGGGGCCCGATACGCAGTATTTT	CASSLSGSGGPDTQYF
-	TRBV3-1/TRBV3-2	TRBJ2-2	-	TGTGCCAGCAGCCATGGAGACAGGTCCACCGGGGAGCTGTTTTTT	CASSHGDRSTGELFF
TRBD2	TRBV5-1	TRBJ2-3	-	TGCGCCAGCAGCGACGTACTAGCGGGAGGGGCAGATACGCAGTATTTT	CASSDVLAGGADTQYF
TRBD2	TRBV28	TRBJ2-1	-	TGTGCCAGCAGTTTAGGTCGGGCTAGCGGGAGGACGTCCTACAATGAGCAGTTCTTC	CASSLGRASGRTSYNEQFF
-	TRBV30	TRBJ1-1	-	TGTGCCTGGAGTGACCAGATGAACACTGAAGCTTTCTTT	CAWSDQMNTEAFF
TRBD1	TRBV5-1	TRBJ1-2	-	TGCGCCAGCAGCTCCGGACAGGGTGGCGGCTACACCTTC	CASSSGQGGGYTF
TRBD2	TRBV6-2/TRBV6-3	TRBJ2-1	-	TGTGCCAGCAGTTTGGGACTAGCGGGGGCCTACAATGAGCAGTTCTTC	CASSLGLAGAYNEQFF
TRBD1	TRBV4-1	TRBJ2-7	-	TGCGCCAGCAGCCAAGGGATAGGACAGGGGGCCTACGAGCAGTACTTC	CASSQGIGQGAYEQYF
TRBD2	TRBV7-2	TRBJ2-5	-	TGTGCCAGCAGCTTAGGGGCTAGCGGGAGCATCGAGACCCAGTACTTC	CASSLGASGSIETQYF
-	TRBV4-2	TRBJ2-5	-	TGTGCCAGCAGCCAAGATCTTGGGCGGGGCGGGGTGGAGACCCAGTACTTC	CASSQDLGRGGVETQYF